Presented here are 7 T cell receptor beta chains from one specimen sequenced in a study of T cell responses to AZD1222 COVID-19 vaccine. Some clones are missing from TCRdb's copy, which holds only in-frame ones; the method was immunoSEQ multiplex PCR. The table includes 90,000 to 130,000 clones, around 84% detected once. Source: peripheral blood, taken on day 0 of AZD1222 vaccination. The receptor source for this set is an adult in good health.

J is TRBJ1-4 and V is TRBV30; D ambiguous. Germline V gene data show CDR1 as GTSNPN and CDR2 as SVGIG (reference sequence). There are 16 residues in the CDR3. The V end lost 2 bases, the J end lost 0 bases, and 13 bases lay between the germline ends. The CDR3 protein is CAWSPLPVATNEKLFF. The CDR3, as DNA: TGTGCCTGGAGTCCCTTACCAGTTGCAACTAATGAAAAACTGTTTTTT. Filled out from reference TRBV30 and TRBJ1-4, the complete variable domain reads SQTIHQWPATLVQPVGSPLSLECTVEGTSNPNLYWYRQAAGRGLQLLFYSVGIGQISSEVPQNLSASRPQDRQFILSSKKLLLSDSGFYLCAWSPLPVATNEKLFFGSGTQLSVL.

The chain joins TRBV6-6 to TRBJ1-2; TRBD1 might be the D (5 bases). CDR1 and CDR2 from the germline V gene are MNHNY and SVGAGI (reference sequence). The CDR3 extends over 16 amino acids. V dropped 2 bases and J dropped 3 bases, with 16 bases sitting between them. The CDR3 region is CASSYPTRVQDYGYTF. CDR3 sequence (DNA): TGTGCCAGCAGTTACCCTACCCGTGTACAGGACTATGGCTACACCTTC.

The chain has TRBV3-1 (or the pseudogene TRBV3-2) and TRBJ2-7, with D maybe TRBD1 (6 bases). CDR1 LGHDT and CDR2 YNNKEL come from the germline V gene (reference sequence). With 0 bases removed from V and 1 base from J, the gap between germline ends came to 10 bases. The CDR3 loop spans 15 amino acids. The CDR3 protein is CASSQDYDRSYEQYF. The CDR3 DNA is TGTGCCAGCAGCCAAGATTATGACAGGTCCTACGAGCAGTACTTC.

This chain uses TRBV28 with TRBJ1-1; TRBD1 might be the D (5 bases). The germline gives CDR1 MDHEN, CDR2 SYDVKM. Trimming stripped 0 bases from V and 10 bases from J, with 12 bases between. The CDR3 totals 13 residues. CDR3 region: CASSLWGGGRAFF. In nucleotides, the CDR3 is TGTGCCAGCAGTTTATGGGGCGGGGGTCGAGCTTTCTTT.

The CDR3 nucleotides are TGTGCCAGCAGCCGCAGCACAGGGGGCAATCAGCCCCAGCATTTT. Amino acids: CASSRSTGGNQPQHF. V and J are TRBV3-1 (or the pseudogene TRBV3-2) and TRBJ1-5; 7 nucleotides align to TRBD1. Germline assignment: CDR1 LGHDT and CDR2 YNNKEL (reference sequence). The CDR3 totals 15 residues. Trimming removed 4 bases from V and 2 bases from J; junction bases left unmatched: 5.

This clone was counted once. The chain has TRBV7-2 and TRBJ1-2; TRBD1 matches at 7 bases. The V gene's germline CDR1 is SGHTA and CDR2 FQGNSA. The V and J ends lost 5 bases and 7 bases, in that order; junction bases with no gene match: 13. The CDR3 runs to 15 residues. CDR3 region: CASSPGQVGAGGYTF. DNA for the CDR3: TGTGCCAGCAGCCCAGGACAGGTTGGTGCGGGTGGCTACACCTTC.

The V call is TRBV4-1, the J call TRBJ2-3; D uncertain. The germline CDR1 and CDR2 sequences are MGHRA and YSYEKL. The CDR3 totals 12 residues. Trimming shortened V by 2 bases and J by 2 bases, and 2 bases separated the two germline ends. CDR3 region: CASSQITDTQYF. The CDR3 DNA is TGCGCCAGCAGCCAAATCACAGATACGCAGTATTTT.